This entry concerns a single TCR beta chain. The sample holds other DNA sequences that translate to the same CDR3. This sample was taken from a study of T cell responses to AZD1222 COVID-19 vaccine. The assay was immunoSEQ multiplex PCR, and TCRdb's table has in-frame clones only and misses some. The repertoire has some 120,000 clones, roughly 87% of them found once; the top ten carry roughly a tenth. V lost 0 bases to trimming and J lost 5 bases, with 16 bases between them. There are 16 residues in the CDR3. Germline V gene sequence: CDR1 MGHRA, CDR2 YSYEKL. The material sequenced was peripheral blood, taken on day 0 of AZD1222 vaccination. This chain joins TRBV4-1 and TRBJ1-1; perhaps TRBD1 as D (5 bases). This TCR was sampled from an adult in good health. In DNA, the CDR3 is TGCGCCAGCAGCCAAGATAAAAGGCAGGGAGGGACTGAAGCTTTCTTT. The encoded protein is CASSQDKRQGGTEAFF.